These 3 T cell receptor beta chains came from one sample sequenced in a study of blood T cell repertoires in COVID-19. Data came from immunoSEQ multiplex PCR; TCRdb stores just in-frame clones and leaves some out. The data show under 95,000 clones, roughly 84% seen once. The sample consisted of peripheral blood. The receptors were sampled from a woman older than 75 with acute or convalescent COVID-19.

In regard to this clone: The same CDR3 is also encoded by other DNA sequences in this sample. V is TRBV18 and J is TRBJ1-5; TRBD1 matches at 7 bases. V was clipped by 3 bases and J by 1 base; unmatched bases: 0. In germline, CDR1 is KGHSH, CDR2 LQKENI. This CDR3 contains 14 residues. The CDR3 region is CASSPGQSNQPQHF. The CDR3 nucleotides read TGTGCCAGCTCACCGGGACAGAGCAATCAGCCCCAGCATTTT.

The rearrangement joins TRBV2 to TRBJ1-5; TRBD1 matches 9 bases. Germline CDR1 is SNHLY and CDR2 is FYNNEI. This CDR3 has 14 residues. Trimming cost V 6 bases and J 5 bases; bases outside gene matches: 5. The CDR3 nucleotides are TGTGCCAGCAGCAGACGACAGGGGGATCAGCCCCAGCATTTT. It encodes CASSRRQGDQPQHF.

The rearrangement uses TRBV7-2 and TRBJ2-7, with D possibly being TRBD2 (5 bases). Germline values: CDR1 SGHTA, CDR2 FQGNSA. The CDR3 extends over 12 amino acids. The V and J ends lost 1 base and 4 bases respectively, with 5 bases between them. The CDR3 here is CASSLERYEQYF. CDR3 sequence (DNA): TGTGCCAGCAGCTTAGAGCGGTACGAGCAGTACTTC.